The 10 T cell receptor beta chains below all came from one sample that was sequenced in a study of cytomegalovirus exposure and HLA in healthy donors. Assay: immunoSEQ multiplex PCR; the TCRdb copy retains only in-frame clones and omits some. Found here are around 120,000 clones, about 91% of them singletons; the top ten hold approximately 2%. What was sequenced was PBMCs. The receptors come from a man younger than 35 in good health and CMV-seronegative.

This rearrangement joins TRBV5-5 to TRBJ1-1; D is unclear. Germline V gene sequence: CDR1 SGHKS, CDR2 YYEKEE (reference sequence). This CDR3 region has 13 residues. Trimming left V 0 bases short and J 3 bases short, with 6 bases between. The CDR3 here is CASSLAGDTEAFF. The CDR3 nucleotides read TGTGCCAGCAGCTTGGCCGGGGACACTGAAGCTTTCTTT. The whole variable domain, filled in from reference TRBV5-5 and TRBJ1-1, reads DAGVTQSPTHLIKTRGQQVTLRCSPISGHKSVSWYQQVLGQGPQFIFQYYEKEERGRGNFPDRFSARQFPNYSSELNVNALLLGDSALYLCASSLAGDTEAFFGQGTRLTVV.

CDR3 residues: CASSLGGQSNYGYTF. The CDR3 nucleotides are TGCGCCAGCAGCTTGGGGGGACAGAGTAACTATGGCTACACCTTC. The chain has TRBV5-1 and TRBJ1-2, with 7 bases identical to TRBD1. This CDR3 contains 15 residues. The trim removed 0 bases at V and 1 base at J, leaving 3 bases unmatched. CDR1 is SGHRS and CDR2 is YFSETQ in the germline V gene.

This clone has only one observation. This chain connects TRBV29-1 to TRBJ1-4; 7 nucleotides align to TRBD1. CDR1 and CDR2 (germline): SQVTM, ANQGSEA. V shed 5 bases, J shed 7 bases, and the junction held 7 bases outside the gene matches. The CDR3 length is 13 residues. Written as DNA, the CDR3 is TGCAGCGTTATAGGCCGGGACAGTGAAAAACTGTTTTTT. This encodes CSVIGRDSEKLFF.

This chain uses TRBV6-5 with TRBJ1-5, with 8 bases fitting TRBD1. V trimming: 6 bases; J trimming: 5 bases; junction bases outside the gene matches: 6. The CDR3 consists of 14 residues. Per the germline V gene, CDR1 is MNHEY and CDR2 is SVGAGI. CDR3 nucleotide sequence: TGTGCCAGCAGGTCGTCAGGGGGCGATCAGCCCCAGCATTTT. Translating gives CASRSSGGDQPQHF.

The rearrangement joins TRBV4-2 to TRBJ1-2; TRBD1 agrees at 8 bases. The CDR3 spans 15 residues. CDR1 and CDR2 from the germline V gene are LGHNA and YNFKEQ. With 1 base clipped from V and 0 bases from J, the junction kept 1 base outside the gene matches. CDR3 loop: CASSQGTGPNYGYTF. The CDR3 bases are TGTGCCAGCAGCCAAGGGACAGGGCCTAACTATGGCTACACCTTC.

In its sample, this clone was seen once. The J gene is TRBJ1-3, the V gene TRBV7-2; no reliable D call. V was trimmed by 1 base and J by 0 bases, leaving 4 bases between them. CDR1 is SGHTA and CDR2 is FQGNSA in the germline V gene. The CDR3 sequence is 14 residues long. The CDR3 DNA reads TGTGCCAGCAGCTTAGATAACTCTGGAAACACCATATATTTT. This translates into CASSLDNSGNTIYF.

This clone was seen once. This sequence joins TRBV19 and TRBJ2-7; 7 bases line up with TRBD1. The CDR3 is made up of 13 amino acids. Germline lookup yields CDR1 LNHDA and CDR2 SQIVND (reference sequence). After removal of 7 bases from V and 2 bases from J, the junction contained 5 bases not matched to a gene. CDR3 sequence reads: CASTTGPPYEQYF. In DNA form, the CDR3 reads TGTGCCAGTACGACAGGGCCGCCCTACGAGCAGTACTTC.

V usage is TRBV7-7 and J usage is TRBJ2-7; 13 positions agree with TRBD2. Germline assignment: CDR1 SSHAT and CDR2 FNYEAQ (reference sequence). The CDR3 covers 14 residues. V shed 6 bases, J shed 6 bases, and the junction held 5 bases outside the gene matches. The CDR3 sequence: CASSLGLAGAEQYF. In DNA, the CDR3 is TGTGCCAGCAGTCTAGGACTAGCGGGAGCCGAGCAGTACTTC.

This chain connects TRBV5-6 to TRBJ2-5; D gene uncertain. V dropped 2 bases and J dropped 1 base, with 12 bases sitting between them. In germline, CDR1 is SGHDT, CDR2 YYEEEE. This CDR3 has 15 amino acids. CDR3 loop: CASSFRVEFQETQYF. Written as DNA, the CDR3 is TGTGCCAGCAGCTTTCGAGTCGAGTTCCAAGAGACCCAGTACTTC. The full variable domain, rest sourced from reference TRBV5-6 and TRBJ2-5, is DAGVTQSPTHLIKTRGQQVTLRCSPKSGHDTVSWYQQALGQGPQFIFQYYEEEERQRGNFPDRFSGHQFPNYSSELNVNALLLGDSALYLCASSFRVEFQETQYFGPGTRLLVL.

The table lists this clone with a count of one. The chain carries TRBV18 and TRBJ2-6; TRBD2 agrees at 11 bases. Germline V gene data show CDR1 as KGHSH and CDR2 as LQKENI. This CDR3 is built from 17 residues. V was clipped by 2 bases and J by 3 bases; unmatched bases: 3. In DNA form, the CDR3 reads TGTGCCAGCTCACCAAGACTAGCGGGATTTGGGGCCAACGTCCTGACTTTC. Encoded protein: CASSPRLAGFGANVLTF.